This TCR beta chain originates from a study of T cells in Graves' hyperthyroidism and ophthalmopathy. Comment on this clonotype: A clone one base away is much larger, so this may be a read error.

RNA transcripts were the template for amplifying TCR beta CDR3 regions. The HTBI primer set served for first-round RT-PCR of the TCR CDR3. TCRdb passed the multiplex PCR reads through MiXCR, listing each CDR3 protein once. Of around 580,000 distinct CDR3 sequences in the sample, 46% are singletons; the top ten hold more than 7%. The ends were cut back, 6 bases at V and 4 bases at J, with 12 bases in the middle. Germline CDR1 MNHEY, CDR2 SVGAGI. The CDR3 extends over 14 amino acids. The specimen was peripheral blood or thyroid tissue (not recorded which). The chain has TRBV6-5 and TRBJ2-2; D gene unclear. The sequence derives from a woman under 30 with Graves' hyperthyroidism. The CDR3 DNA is TGTGCCAGCAGCCCTTCGGCAGTCACCGGGGAGCTGTTTTTT. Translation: CASSPSAVTGELFF.